The entry below describes one TCR beta chain. What it binds is unknown. Every bit of the isolated RNA underwent reverse transcription, so sequencing read expressed TCRB transcripts. The assay was immunoSEQ multiplex PCR, and TCRdb's table has in-frame clones only and misses some. The sample records 150,000 to 190,000 clones, about a tenth being singletons. This CDR3 spans 15 amino acids. Trimming shortened V by 4 bases and J by 1 base, and 15 bases separated the two germline ends. The germline gives CDR1 SGHNT, CDR2 YYREEE (reference sequence). The data were obtained in a study of beta chain features in type 1 diabetes. Study details: Healthy donors and patients had similar age, gender and cell yields. Across all samples, fewer than 120,000,000 sorted cells were examined.

Study results and limitations: Fewer junction insertions and more nucleotide deletions appeared in type 1 diabetes patients. Significant though moderate, a shortening of TCRB CDR3s appeared in all four CD4+ subsets of Type 1 diabetes patients.

Sequenced sample: central memory CD4+ T cells from blood. The sequence was collected from a man aged 30-40 years with type 1 diabetes. The rearrangement joins TRBV5-4 to TRBJ2-7, with D possibly matching TRBD2 (5 bases). The CDR3 here is CASSTGLGISYEQYF. For the CDR3, the DNA is TGTGCCAGCAGCACCGGACTGGGGATATCCTACGAGCAGTACTTC. Filled out from reference TRBV5-4 and TRBJ2-7, the complete variable domain reads ETGVTQSPTHLIKTRGQQVTLRCSSQSGHNTVSWYQQALGQGPQFIFQYYREEENGRGNFPPRFSGLQFPNYSSELNVNALELDDSALYLCASSTGLGISYEQYFGPGTRLTVT.